These 22 T cell receptor beta chains originate from one sample sequenced in a study of blood T cell repertoires in COVID-19. Clones were read by immunoSEQ multiplex PCR, and TCRdb kept only the in-frame ones, dropping some. The repertoire holds roughly 230,000 clones, with around 86% as singletons. Sample: PBMCs or T cells enriched from blood (not recorded which). These receptors were obtained from a man in his thirties or forties in a cohort exposed to, infected with or recovered from COVID-19 (not recorded which).

In its sample, this clone was seen once. The chain's CDR3 is CASSIGQGGETQYF. The CDR3, as DNA: TGTGCCAGCAGCATCGGACAGGGTGGGGAGACCCAGTACTTC. The V call is TRBV6-5, the J call TRBJ2-5; 8 positions match TRBD1. The CDR3 length is 14 residues. V gave up 6 bases and J gave up 5 bases; unmatched junction bases: 8. CDR1 is MNHEY, CDR2 SVGAGI, per germline.

The V call is TRBV5-1, the J call TRBJ1-6; 8 positions match TRBD1. Per the germline V gene, CDR1 is SGHRS and CDR2 is YFSETQ. CDR3 length: 15 amino acids. Trimming at V came to 5 bases and at J to 7 bases, leaving 8 bases not matched to a gene. The CDR3 DNA sequence: TGCGCCAGCAGACCCGGGACAGGAGGAAATTCACCCCTCCACTTT. This sequence encodes CASRPGTGGNSPLHF.

The chain recombines TRBV28 with TRBJ2-5; D gene unclear. Germline V lookup: CDR1 MDHEN, CDR2 SYDVKM. CDR3 length: 11 residues. With 10 bases removed from V and 5 bases from J, the gap between germline ends came to 11 bases. The CDR3 loop is CATHFWETQYF. In nucleotides, the CDR3 is TGTGCCACCCACTTCTGGGAGACCCAGTACTTC.

V and J are TRBV23-1 and TRBJ2-7; TRBD2 is a possible D gene (6 bases). TRBV23-1 is noted as an ORF with a role that remains uncertain. The CDR3 spans 18 residues. The V and J ends lost 1 base and 0 bases respectively, with 19 bases between them. The CDR3 loop is CASSQYLRRDVVSYEQYF. CDR3 sequence (DNA): TGCGCCAGCAGTCAATACCTCCGGCGGGACGTAGTCTCCTACGAGCAGTACTTC.

This clone has a handful of counts. The CDR3 DNA reads TGTGCCAGCAGCTTAGAACAGCGTCCCGGATCCCGGGGATATAATTCACCCCTCCACTTT. Its protein product is CASSLEQRPGSRGYNSPLHF. The V call is TRBV11-2, the J call TRBJ1-6; D is unclear. Trimming left V 0 bases short and J 4 bases short, with 22 bases between. CDR1 is SGHAT, CDR2 FQNNGV, per germline. The CDR3 length is 20 residues.

The rearrangement links TRBV29-1 to TRBJ2-6; no firm D call. The CDR3 loop spans 14 amino acids. Germline CDR1 and CDR2: SQVTM and ANQGSEA. V lost 2 bases to trimming and J lost 1 base, with 6 bases between them. This CDR3 reads CSVEPLSGANVLTF. The CDR3 nucleotides are TGCAGCGTTGAACCTCTGTCTGGGGCCAACGTCCTGACTTTC.

The rearrangement uses TRBV7-9 and TRBJ1-1; D gene uncertain. Germline-derived CDR1 and CDR2 are SEHNR and FQNEAQ (reference sequence). The V gene lost 6 bases and the J gene lost 0 bases, with 14 bases spanning the gap. CDR3 length equals 15 residues. This CDR3 reads CASRIDQRMNTEAFF. DNA of the CDR3: TGTGCCAGCAGAATTGATCAGAGGATGAACACTGAAGCTTTCTTT.

This clone was detected once. The chain is built from TRBV7-9 and TRBJ2-7; 9 bases line up with TRBD1. Germline V CDR1 and CDR2: SEHNR, FQNEAQ (reference sequence). CDR3 size: 13 residues. The V and J ends lost 3 bases and 7 bases, in that order; junction bases with no gene match: 4. The DNA for the CDR3 is TGTGCCAGCAGCTTTGGGGGACAGGGAGAGCAGTACTTC. As protein: CASSFGGQGEQYF.

The chain uses TRBV11-2 and TRBJ1-6; D is ambiguous. The CDR3 is 14 residues long. Trimming stripped 6 bases from V and 10 bases from J, with 16 bases between. Per the germline V gene, CDR1 is SGHAT and CDR2 is FQNNGV. The CDR3 is CASRSHRSKSPLHF. CDR3 nucleotides: TGTGCCAGCAGGTCCCATCGGTCAAAATCACCCCTCCACTTT.

V gene TRBV5-1 combines with J gene TRBJ2-3, with D possibly TRBD2 on 5 matching bases. Per germline, CDR1 SGHRS and CDR2 YFSETQ. V lost 0 bases to trimming and J lost 5 bases, with 10 bases between them. The CDR3 is 14 amino acids. Here the CDR3 DNA reads TGCGCCAGCAGCTTGGGGGGAGTCGGAGATACGCAGTATTTT. Protein product: CASSLGGVGDTQYF.

The gene calls are TRBV6-5 and TRBJ2-7, with TRBD1 matching 7 bases. Trimming took 7 bases from V and 2 from J; bases not matched to a gene: 8. Germline assignment: CDR1 MNHEY and CDR2 SVGAGI. The CDR3 covers 14 residues. CDR3 sequence (DNA): TGTGCCAGCACTAAGACAGGGAACCCCTACGAGCAGTACTTC. Translating it yields CASTKTGNPYEQYF.

CDR3 amino acids: CATSDFGRVLTF. CDR3 sequence (DNA): TGTGCCACCAGTGATTTTGGGCGAGTCCTGACTTTC. This chain links TRBV24-1 with TRBJ2-6; the D is unclear. The V gene's germline CDR1 is KGHDR and CDR2 SFDVKD. Trimming took 1 base from V and 13 from J, leaving 7 bases between them. CDR3 length equals 12 residues.

The chain combines TRBV3-1 (or the pseudogene TRBV3-2) with TRBJ1-4; weak D call: TRBD1 (6 bases). The CDR3 is made up of 15 amino acids. Germline CDR1 and CDR2: LGHDT and YNNKEL (reference sequence). The V end was cut by 0 bases, the J end by 7 bases, with 12 bases between. CDR3 in DNA: TGTGCCAGCAGCCAAGATAGTGGGGGCAGTGAAAAACTGTTTTTT. It encodes CASSQDSGGSEKLFF.

This clone has just one count. The chain carries TRBV15 and TRBJ2-7; TRBD1 aligns across 8 bases. This CDR3 region has 15 residues. Germline CDR1 and CDR2: LNHNV and YYDKDF (reference sequence). V shed 4 bases, J shed 2 bases, and the junction held 7 bases outside the gene matches. CDR3 nucleotide sequence: TGTGCCACCAGCAAAGGGACAGGCAGTACCTACGAGCAGTACTTC. This encodes CATSKGTGSTYEQYF. The whole variable domain, remainder taken from reference TRBV15 and TRBJ2-7, is DAMVIQNPRYQVTQFGKPVTLSCSQTLNHNVMYWYQQKSSQAPKLLFHYYDKDFNNEADTPDNFQSRRPNTSFCFLDIRSPGLGDTAMYLCATSKGTGSTYEQYFGPGTRLTVT.

The V and J genes are TRBV15 and TRBJ1-1, with D hard to call. V lost 0 bases and J 8 bases, leaving 16 bases between the germline ends. There are 15 residues in the CDR3. Germline CDR1 reads LNHNV; CDR2 reads YYDKDF (reference sequence). The chain's CDR3 is CATSRDPFATREAFF. The CDR3 DNA follows: TGTGCCACCAGCAGAGATCCCTTTGCGACGCGGGAAGCTTTCTTT.

CDR3 sequence (DNA): TGCAGCGTACACGGCAGGGGAACTAATGAAAAACTGTTTTTT. This translates into CSVHGRGTNEKLFF. V gene TRBV29-1 combines with J gene TRBJ1-4, with a tentative D call TRBD1 (6 bases). This CDR3 contains 14 residues. The germline V gene has CDR1 SQVTM and CDR2 ANQGSEA. The V end was cut by 6 bases, the J end by 1 base, with 12 bases between. The full variable domain, with the rest looked up from reference TRBV29-1 and TRBJ1-4, is SAVISQKPSRDICQRGTSLTIQCQVDSQVTMMFWYRQQPGQSLTLIATANQGSEATYESGFVIDKFPISRPNLTFSTLTVSNMSPEDSSIYLCSVHGRGTNEKLFFGSGTQLSVL.

This rearrangement joins TRBV5-1 to TRBJ2-3; 12 bases fit TRBD1. The CDR3 covers 15 residues. With V trimmed by 4 bases and J by 3 bases, 3 bases remained unmatched. The germline CDR1 and CDR2 sequences are SGHRS and YFSETQ. CDR3 nucleotide sequence: TGCGCCAGCAGCCGGGACAGGGGGCGAACAGATACGCAGTATTTT. This codes for CASSRDRGRTDTQYF.

CDR3 sequence (DNA): TGTGCCAGCCGCCCCCGTGGGACAGGGTACGAGCAGTACTTC. Protein product: CASRPRGTGYEQYF. This chain uses TRBV28 with TRBJ2-7, with 9 bases identical to TRBD1. V shed 8 bases, J shed 4 bases, and the junction held 9 bases outside the gene matches. CDR3 length: 14 residues. Germline V gene lookup returns CDR1 MDHEN and CDR2 SYDVKM.

This clone has just one count. V and J are TRBV3-1 (or the pseudogene TRBV3-2) and TRBJ2-3; 12 bases match TRBD2. The CDR3 is 18 amino acids. The V gene's germline CDR1 is LGHDT and CDR2 YNNKEL (reference sequence). V was pared by 0 bases and J by 5 bases, with 9 bases of the junction left unmatched. CDR3 residues: CASSQEGGLAGFRDTQYF. In DNA form, the CDR3 reads TGTGCCAGCAGCCAAGAAGGAGGACTAGCGGGATTTAGAGATACGCAGTATTTT.

The genes are TRBV5-5 and TRBJ1-2; D ambiguous. The CDR3 is 13 residues long. The V gene lost 3 bases and the J gene lost 0 bases, with 6 bases spanning the gap. The germline CDR1 and CDR2 sequences are SGHKS and YYEKEE (reference sequence). Here the CDR3 reads CASSSQANYGYTF. For the CDR3, the DNA is TGTGCCAGCAGCTCCCAGGCTAACTATGGCTACACCTTC.

V and J are TRBV19 and TRBJ1-1; 7 nucleotides agree with TRBD1. This CDR3 spans 14 amino acids. Germline V gene data show CDR1 as LNHDA and CDR2 as SQIVND (reference sequence). V lost 5 bases and J lost 5; bases outside the gene matches: 8. CDR3: CASSYGTVVTEAFF. In DNA form, the CDR3 reads TGTGCCAGTAGTTACGGGACAGTGGTGACTGAAGCTTTCTTT.

The chain carries TRBV29-1 and TRBJ1-5; D perhaps matches TRBD1 (6 bases). Germline CDR1 and CDR2: SQVTM and ANQGSEA. The CDR3 loop spans 12 amino acids. V was cut by 6 bases and J by 7 bases, with 13 bases left in between. The CDR3, as DNA: TGCAGCGTACAGGGTCAAGGACAGCCCCAGCATTTT. Its protein product is CSVQGQGQPQHF. The full variable domain, with the rest looked up from reference TRBV29-1 and TRBJ1-5, is SAVISQKPSRDICQRGTSLTIQCQVDSQVTMMFWYRQQPGQSLTLIATANQGSEATYESGFVIDKFPISRPNLTFSTLTVSNMSPEDSSIYLCSVQGQGQPQHFGDGTRLSIL.